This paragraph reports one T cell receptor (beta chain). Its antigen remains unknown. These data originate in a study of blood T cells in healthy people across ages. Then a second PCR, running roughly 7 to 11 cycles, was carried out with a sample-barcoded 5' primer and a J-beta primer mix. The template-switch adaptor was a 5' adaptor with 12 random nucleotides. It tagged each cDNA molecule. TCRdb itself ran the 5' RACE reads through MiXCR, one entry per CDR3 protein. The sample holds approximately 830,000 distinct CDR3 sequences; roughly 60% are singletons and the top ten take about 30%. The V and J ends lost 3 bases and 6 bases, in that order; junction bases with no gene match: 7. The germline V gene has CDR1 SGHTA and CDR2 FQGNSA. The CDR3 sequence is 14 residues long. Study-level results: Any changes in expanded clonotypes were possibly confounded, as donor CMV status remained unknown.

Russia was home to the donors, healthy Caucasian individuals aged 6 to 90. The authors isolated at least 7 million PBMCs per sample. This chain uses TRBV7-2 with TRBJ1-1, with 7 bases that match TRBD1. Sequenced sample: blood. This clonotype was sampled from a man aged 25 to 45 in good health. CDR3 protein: CASSFLQGWAEAFF. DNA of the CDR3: TGTGCCAGCAGCTTCCTACAGGGGTGGGCTGAAGCTTTCTTT.